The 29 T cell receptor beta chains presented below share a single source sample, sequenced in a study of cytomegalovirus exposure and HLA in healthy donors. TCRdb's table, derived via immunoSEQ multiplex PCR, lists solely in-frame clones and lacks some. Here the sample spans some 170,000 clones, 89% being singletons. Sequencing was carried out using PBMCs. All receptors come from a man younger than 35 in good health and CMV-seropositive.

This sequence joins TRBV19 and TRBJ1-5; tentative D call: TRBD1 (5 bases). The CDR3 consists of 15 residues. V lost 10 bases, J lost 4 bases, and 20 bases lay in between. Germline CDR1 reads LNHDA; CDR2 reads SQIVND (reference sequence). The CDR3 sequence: CATRRGERANQPQHF. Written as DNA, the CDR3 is TGTGCCACCAGACGGGGGGAAAGGGCAAATCAGCCCCAGCATTTT. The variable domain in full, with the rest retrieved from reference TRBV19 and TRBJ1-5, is DGGITQSPKYLFRKEGQNVTLSCEQNLNHDAMYWYRQDPGQGLRLIYYSQIVNDFQKGDIAEGYSVSREKKESFPLTVTSAQKNPTAFYLCATRRGERANQPQHFGDGTRLSIL.

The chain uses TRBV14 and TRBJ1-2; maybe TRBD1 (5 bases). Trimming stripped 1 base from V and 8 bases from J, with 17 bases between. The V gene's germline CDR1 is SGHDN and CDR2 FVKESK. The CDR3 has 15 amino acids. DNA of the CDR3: TGTGCCAGCAGCCAAGGAAGTTTGACAGCCCGAGGCTACACCTTC. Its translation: CASSQGSLTARGYTF. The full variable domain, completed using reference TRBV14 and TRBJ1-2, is EAGVTQFPSHSVIEKGQTVTLRCDPISGHDNLYWYRRVMGKEIKFLLHFVKESKQDESGMPNNRFLAERTGGTYSTLKVQPAELEDSGVYFCASSQGSLTARGYTFGSGTRLTVV.

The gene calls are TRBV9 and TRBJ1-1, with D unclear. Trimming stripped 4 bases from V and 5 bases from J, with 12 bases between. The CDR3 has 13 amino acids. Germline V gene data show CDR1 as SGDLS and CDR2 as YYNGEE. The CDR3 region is CASSFRHDTEAFF. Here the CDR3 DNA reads TGTGCCAGCAGCTTCCGACATGATACTGAAGCTTTCTTT. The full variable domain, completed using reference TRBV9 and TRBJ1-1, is DSGVTQTPKHLITATGQRVTLRCSPRSGDLSVYWYQQSLDQGLQFLIQYYNGEERAKGNILERFSAQQFPDLHSELNLSSLELGDSALYFCASSFRHDTEAFFGQGTRLTVV.

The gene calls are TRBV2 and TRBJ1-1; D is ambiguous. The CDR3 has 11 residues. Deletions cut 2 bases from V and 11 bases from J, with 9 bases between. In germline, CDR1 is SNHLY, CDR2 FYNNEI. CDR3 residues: CASSERERAFF. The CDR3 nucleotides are TGTGCCAGCAGTGAAAGGGAGAGGGCTTTCTTT.

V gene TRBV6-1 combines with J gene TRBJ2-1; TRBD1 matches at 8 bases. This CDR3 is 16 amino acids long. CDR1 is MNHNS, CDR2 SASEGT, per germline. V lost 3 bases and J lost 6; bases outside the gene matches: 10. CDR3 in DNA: TGTGCCAGCAGTGAGGGATCCAGGGGGCACGTCAATGAGCAGTTCTTC. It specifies CASSEGSRGHVNEQFF.

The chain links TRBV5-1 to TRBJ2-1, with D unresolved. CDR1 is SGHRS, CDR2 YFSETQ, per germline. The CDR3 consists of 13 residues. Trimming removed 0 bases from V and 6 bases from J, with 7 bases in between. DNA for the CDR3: TGCGCCAGCAGCTTGGCTAGGCTCAATGAGCAGTTCTTC. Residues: CASSLARLNEQFF.

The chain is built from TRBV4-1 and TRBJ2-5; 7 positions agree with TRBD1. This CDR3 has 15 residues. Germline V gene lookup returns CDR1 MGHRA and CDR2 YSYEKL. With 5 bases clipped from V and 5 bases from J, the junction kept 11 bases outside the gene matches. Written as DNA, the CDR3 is TGCGCCAGCAGCAGGGGACAGACGCTTTTGGAGACCCAGTACTTC. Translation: CASSRGQTLLETQYF.

The CDR3 DNA sequence: TGCAGCGCGAGGGGGACAGGTCTTGAAAAACTGTTTTTT. Its translation is CSARGTGLEKLFF. The chain uses TRBV29-1 and TRBJ1-4; 8 nucleotides agree with TRBD1. The V segment lost 7 bases and the J segment 7 bases; nucleotides outside the gene matches: 8. Per the germline V gene, CDR1 is SQVTM and CDR2 is ANQGSEA. This CDR3 spans 13 amino acids.

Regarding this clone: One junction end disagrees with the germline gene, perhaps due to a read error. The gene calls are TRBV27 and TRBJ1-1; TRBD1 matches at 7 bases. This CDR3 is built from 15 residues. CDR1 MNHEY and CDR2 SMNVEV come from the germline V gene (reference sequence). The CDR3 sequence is CTSSVDRVPGTEAFF. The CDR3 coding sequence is TGTACCAGCAGTGTTGACAGGGTCCCAGGCACTGAAGCTTTCTTT.

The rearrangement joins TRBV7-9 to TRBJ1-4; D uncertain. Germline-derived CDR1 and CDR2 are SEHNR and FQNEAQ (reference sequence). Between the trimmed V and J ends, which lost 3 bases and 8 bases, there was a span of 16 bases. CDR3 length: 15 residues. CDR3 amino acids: CASSFDLTTYEKLFF. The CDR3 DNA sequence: TGTGCCAGCAGCTTTGATTTAACGACTTACGAAAAACTGTTTTTT.

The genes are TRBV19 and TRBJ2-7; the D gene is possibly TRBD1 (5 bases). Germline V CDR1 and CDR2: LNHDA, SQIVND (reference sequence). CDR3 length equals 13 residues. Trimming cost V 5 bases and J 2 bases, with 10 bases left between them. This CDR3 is CASSWGKTYEQYF. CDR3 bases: TGTGCCAGTAGTTGGGGCAAAACCTACGAGCAGTACTTC.

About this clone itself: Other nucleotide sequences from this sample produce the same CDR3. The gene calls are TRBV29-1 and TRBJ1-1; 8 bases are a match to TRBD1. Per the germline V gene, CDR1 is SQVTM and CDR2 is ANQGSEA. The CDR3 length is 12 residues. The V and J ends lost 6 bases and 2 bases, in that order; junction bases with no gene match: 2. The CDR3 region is CSVDRANTEAFF. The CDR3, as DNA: TGCAGCGTGGACAGGGCAAACACTGAAGCTTTCTTT. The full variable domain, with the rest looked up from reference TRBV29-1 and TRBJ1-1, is SAVISQKPSRDICQRGTSLTIQCQVDSQVTMMFWYRQQPGQSLTLIATANQGSEATYESGFVIDKFPISRPNLTFSTLTVSNMSPEDSSIYLCSVDRANTEAFFGQGTRLTVV.

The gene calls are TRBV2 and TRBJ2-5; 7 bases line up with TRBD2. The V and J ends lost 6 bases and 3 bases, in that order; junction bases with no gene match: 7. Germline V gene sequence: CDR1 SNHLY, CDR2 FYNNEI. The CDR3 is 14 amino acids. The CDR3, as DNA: TGTGCCAGCAGGAAGCTAGCGGCGGAAGAGACCCAGTACTTC. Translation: CASRKLAAEETQYF.

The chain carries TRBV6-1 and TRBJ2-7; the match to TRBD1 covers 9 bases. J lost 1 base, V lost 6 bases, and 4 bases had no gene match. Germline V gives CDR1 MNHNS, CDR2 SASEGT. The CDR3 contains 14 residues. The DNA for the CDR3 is TGTGCCAGCAGCGCGGACAGGGGATCCTACGAGCAGTACTTC. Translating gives CASSADRGSYEQYF.

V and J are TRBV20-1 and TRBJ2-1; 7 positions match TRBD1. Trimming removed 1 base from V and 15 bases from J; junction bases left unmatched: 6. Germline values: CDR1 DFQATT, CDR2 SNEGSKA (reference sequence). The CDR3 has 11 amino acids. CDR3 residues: CSARADRAWFF. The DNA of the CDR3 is TGCAGTGCTAGAGCAGACAGGGCATGGTTCTTC.

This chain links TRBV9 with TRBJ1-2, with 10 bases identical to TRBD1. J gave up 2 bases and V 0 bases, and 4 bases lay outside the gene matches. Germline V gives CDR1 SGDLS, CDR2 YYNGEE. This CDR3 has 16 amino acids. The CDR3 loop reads CASSVGLTGGNYGYTF. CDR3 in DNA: TGTGCCAGCAGCGTAGGGCTGACAGGGGGCAACTATGGCTACACCTTC.

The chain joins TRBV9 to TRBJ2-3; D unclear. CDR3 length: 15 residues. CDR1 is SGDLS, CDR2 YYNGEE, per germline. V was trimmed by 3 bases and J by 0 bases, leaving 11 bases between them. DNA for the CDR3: TGTGCCAGCAGCGAACATTCATCTAGCACAGATACGCAGTATTTT. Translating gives CASSEHSSSTDTQYF.

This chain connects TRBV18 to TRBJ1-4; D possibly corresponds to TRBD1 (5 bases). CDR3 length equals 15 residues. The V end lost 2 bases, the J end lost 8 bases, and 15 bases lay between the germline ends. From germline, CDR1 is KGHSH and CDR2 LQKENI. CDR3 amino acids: CASSPVAGMGEKLFF. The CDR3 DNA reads TGTGCCAGCTCACCAGTGGCAGGGATGGGAGAAAAACTGTTTTTT.

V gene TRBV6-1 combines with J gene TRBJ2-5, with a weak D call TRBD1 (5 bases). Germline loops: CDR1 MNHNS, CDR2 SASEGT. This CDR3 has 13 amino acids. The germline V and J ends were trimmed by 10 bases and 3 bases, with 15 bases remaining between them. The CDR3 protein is CANGNRPKETQYF. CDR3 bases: TGTGCCAACGGAAACAGGCCCAAAGAGACCCAGTACTTC.

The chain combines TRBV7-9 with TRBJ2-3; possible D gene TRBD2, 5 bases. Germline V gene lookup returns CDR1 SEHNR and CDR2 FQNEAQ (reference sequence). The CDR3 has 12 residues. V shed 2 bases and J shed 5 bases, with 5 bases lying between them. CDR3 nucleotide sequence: TGTGCCAGCAGCTTACGGGAAGATACGCAGTATTTT. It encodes CASSLREDTQYF.

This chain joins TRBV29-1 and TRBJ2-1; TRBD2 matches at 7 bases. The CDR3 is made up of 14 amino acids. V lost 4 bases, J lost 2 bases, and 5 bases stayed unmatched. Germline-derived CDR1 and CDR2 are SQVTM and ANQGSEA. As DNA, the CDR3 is TGCAGCGTTGGGTGGCTAGCGGCCTACAATGAGCAGTTCTTC. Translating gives CSVGWLAAYNEQFF.

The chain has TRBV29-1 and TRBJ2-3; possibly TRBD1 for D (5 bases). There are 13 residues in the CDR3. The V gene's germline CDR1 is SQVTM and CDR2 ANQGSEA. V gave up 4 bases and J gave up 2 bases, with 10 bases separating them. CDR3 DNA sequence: TGCAGCGTTGTAGGCAGGGCCACAGATACGCAGTATTTT. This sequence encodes CSVVGRATDTQYF.

The CDR3 spells CASSVGTGPGELFF. CDR3 DNA sequence: TGCGCCAGCAGCGTAGGGACAGGGCCCGGGGAGCTGTTTTTT. V usage is TRBV5-1 and J usage is TRBJ2-2; 9 bases fit TRBD1. The CDR3 spans 14 residues. V trimming: 4 bases; J trimming: 6 bases; junction bases outside the gene matches: 4. CDR1 and CDR2 (germline): SGHRS, YFSETQ. Supplemented by reference TRBV5-1 and TRBJ2-2, the full variable domain reads KAGVTQTPRYLIKTRGQQVTLSCSPISGHRSVSWYQQTPGQGLQFLFEYFSETQRNKGNFPGRFSGRQFSNSRSEMNVSTLELGDSALYLCASSVGTGPGELFFGEGSRLTVL.

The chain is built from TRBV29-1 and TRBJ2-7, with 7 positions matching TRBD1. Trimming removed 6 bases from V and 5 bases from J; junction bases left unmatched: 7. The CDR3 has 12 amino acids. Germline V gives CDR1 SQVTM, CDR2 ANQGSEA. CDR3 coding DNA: TGCAGCGTCCGACAGGGACCCCACGAGCAGTACTTC. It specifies CSVRQGPHEQYF.

The CDR3 sequence: CASKERAGGDEQYF. The DNA of the CDR3 is TGTGCCAGCAAAGAGCGGGCAGGCGGGGACGAGCAGTACTTC. The rearrangement uses TRBV6-1 and TRBJ2-7, with a weak D call TRBD2 (6 bases). Germline assignment: CDR1 MNHNS and CDR2 SASEGT. Trimming removed 7 bases from V and 5 bases from J, with 18 bases in between. The CDR3 has 14 residues.

The CDR3 DNA sequence: TGTGCCAGCAGCTTCCTTTTGACAGGGAACACTGAAGCTTTCTTT. Translating gives CASSFLLTGNTEAFF. V gene TRBV7-6 combines with J gene TRBJ1-1; D is possibly TRBD1 (6 bases). V was pared by 3 bases and J by 1 base, with 12 bases between. The CDR3 spans 15 residues. CDR1 is SGHVS, CDR2 FNYEAQ, per germline.

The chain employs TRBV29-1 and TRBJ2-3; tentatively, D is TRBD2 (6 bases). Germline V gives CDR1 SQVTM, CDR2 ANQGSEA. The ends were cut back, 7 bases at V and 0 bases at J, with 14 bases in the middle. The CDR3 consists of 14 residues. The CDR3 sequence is CSARDSSSTDTQYF. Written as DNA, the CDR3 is TGCAGCGCTCGGGACTCCTCTAGCACAGATACGCAGTATTTT.

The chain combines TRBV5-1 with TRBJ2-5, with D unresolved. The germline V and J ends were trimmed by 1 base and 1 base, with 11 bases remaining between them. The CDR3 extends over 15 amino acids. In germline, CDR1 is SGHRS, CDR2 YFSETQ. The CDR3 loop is CASSLLVVGQETQYF. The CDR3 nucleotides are TGCGCCAGCAGCTTGTTAGTGGTCGGCCAAGAGACCCAGTACTTC. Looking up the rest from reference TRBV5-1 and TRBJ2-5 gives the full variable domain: KAGVTQTPRYLIKTRGQQVTLSCSPISGHRSVSWYQQTPGQGLQFLFEYFSETQRNKGNFPGRFSGRQFSNSRSEMNVSTLELGDSALYLCASSLLVVGQETQYFGPGTRLLVL.

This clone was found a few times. Written as DNA, the CDR3 is TGTGCCAGCAGCGTACAGGGCTATGAGCAGTTCTTC. Its protein is CASSVQGYEQFF. The rearrangement links TRBV5-4 to TRBJ2-1; TRBD1 might be the D (6 bases). The CDR3 has 12 residues. Germline V gene data show CDR1 as SGHNT and CDR2 as YYREEE (reference sequence). V was shortened by 4 bases and J by 8 bases, with 10 bases between the two germline ends.